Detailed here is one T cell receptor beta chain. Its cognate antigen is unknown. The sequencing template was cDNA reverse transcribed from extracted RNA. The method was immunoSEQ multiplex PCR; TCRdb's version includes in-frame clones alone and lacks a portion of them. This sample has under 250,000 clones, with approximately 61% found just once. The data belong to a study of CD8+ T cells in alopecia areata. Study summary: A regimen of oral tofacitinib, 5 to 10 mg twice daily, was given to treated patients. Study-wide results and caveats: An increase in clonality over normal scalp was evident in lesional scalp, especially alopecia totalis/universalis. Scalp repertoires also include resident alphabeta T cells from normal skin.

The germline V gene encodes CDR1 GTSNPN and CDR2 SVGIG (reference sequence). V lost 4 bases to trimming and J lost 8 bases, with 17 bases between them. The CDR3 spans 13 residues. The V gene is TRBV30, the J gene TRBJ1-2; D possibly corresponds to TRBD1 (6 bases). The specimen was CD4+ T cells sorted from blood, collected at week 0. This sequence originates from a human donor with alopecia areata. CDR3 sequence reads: CAWTSGQLVGYTF. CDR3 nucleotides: TGTGCCTGGACCTCGGGACAACTCGTCGGCTACACCTTC.